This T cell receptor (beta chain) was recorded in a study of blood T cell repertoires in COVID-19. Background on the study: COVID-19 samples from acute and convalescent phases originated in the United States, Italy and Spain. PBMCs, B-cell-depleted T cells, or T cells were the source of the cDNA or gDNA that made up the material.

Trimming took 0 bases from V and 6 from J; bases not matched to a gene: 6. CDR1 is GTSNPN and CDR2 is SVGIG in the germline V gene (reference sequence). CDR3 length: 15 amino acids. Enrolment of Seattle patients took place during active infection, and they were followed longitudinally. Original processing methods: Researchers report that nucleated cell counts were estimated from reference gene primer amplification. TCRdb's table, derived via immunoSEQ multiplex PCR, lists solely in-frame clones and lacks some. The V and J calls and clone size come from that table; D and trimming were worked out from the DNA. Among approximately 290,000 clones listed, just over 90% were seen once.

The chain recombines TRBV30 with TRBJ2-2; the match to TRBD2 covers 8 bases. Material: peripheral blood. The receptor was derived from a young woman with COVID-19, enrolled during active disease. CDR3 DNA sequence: TGTGCCTGGAGTGTCTCCGGGAGGGGTGCCGGGGAGCTGTTTTTT. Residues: CAWSVSGRGAGELFF.